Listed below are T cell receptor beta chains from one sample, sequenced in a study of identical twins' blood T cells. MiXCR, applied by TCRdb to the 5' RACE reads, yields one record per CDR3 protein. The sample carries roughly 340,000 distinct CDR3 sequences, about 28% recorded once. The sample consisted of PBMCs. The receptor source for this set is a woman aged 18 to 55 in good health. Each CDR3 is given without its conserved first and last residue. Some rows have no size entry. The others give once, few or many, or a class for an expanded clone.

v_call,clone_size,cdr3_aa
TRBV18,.,ASSPLEGKPQH
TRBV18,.,ASSPQQGTYGYT
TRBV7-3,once,ASSLIAGTVTEAF
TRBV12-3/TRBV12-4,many,ASSTHDRGLNQPQH
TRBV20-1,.,SARGGRELSIH
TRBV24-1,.,ATSDQGRLYGYT
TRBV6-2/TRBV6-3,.,ASSYRGVQAGNQPQH
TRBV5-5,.,ASSLGGDRTTNEKLL
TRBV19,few,ASNNGGLGLF
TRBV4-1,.,ASSQVYRVGYGYT
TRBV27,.,ASRTHYQETQY
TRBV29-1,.,SVGTFSEAF
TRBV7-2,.,ASRGQGKSHEQY
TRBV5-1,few,ASSLVFSEQF
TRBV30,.,AWSFLSGVNEQY
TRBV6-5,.,ASYSGGPNYGYT